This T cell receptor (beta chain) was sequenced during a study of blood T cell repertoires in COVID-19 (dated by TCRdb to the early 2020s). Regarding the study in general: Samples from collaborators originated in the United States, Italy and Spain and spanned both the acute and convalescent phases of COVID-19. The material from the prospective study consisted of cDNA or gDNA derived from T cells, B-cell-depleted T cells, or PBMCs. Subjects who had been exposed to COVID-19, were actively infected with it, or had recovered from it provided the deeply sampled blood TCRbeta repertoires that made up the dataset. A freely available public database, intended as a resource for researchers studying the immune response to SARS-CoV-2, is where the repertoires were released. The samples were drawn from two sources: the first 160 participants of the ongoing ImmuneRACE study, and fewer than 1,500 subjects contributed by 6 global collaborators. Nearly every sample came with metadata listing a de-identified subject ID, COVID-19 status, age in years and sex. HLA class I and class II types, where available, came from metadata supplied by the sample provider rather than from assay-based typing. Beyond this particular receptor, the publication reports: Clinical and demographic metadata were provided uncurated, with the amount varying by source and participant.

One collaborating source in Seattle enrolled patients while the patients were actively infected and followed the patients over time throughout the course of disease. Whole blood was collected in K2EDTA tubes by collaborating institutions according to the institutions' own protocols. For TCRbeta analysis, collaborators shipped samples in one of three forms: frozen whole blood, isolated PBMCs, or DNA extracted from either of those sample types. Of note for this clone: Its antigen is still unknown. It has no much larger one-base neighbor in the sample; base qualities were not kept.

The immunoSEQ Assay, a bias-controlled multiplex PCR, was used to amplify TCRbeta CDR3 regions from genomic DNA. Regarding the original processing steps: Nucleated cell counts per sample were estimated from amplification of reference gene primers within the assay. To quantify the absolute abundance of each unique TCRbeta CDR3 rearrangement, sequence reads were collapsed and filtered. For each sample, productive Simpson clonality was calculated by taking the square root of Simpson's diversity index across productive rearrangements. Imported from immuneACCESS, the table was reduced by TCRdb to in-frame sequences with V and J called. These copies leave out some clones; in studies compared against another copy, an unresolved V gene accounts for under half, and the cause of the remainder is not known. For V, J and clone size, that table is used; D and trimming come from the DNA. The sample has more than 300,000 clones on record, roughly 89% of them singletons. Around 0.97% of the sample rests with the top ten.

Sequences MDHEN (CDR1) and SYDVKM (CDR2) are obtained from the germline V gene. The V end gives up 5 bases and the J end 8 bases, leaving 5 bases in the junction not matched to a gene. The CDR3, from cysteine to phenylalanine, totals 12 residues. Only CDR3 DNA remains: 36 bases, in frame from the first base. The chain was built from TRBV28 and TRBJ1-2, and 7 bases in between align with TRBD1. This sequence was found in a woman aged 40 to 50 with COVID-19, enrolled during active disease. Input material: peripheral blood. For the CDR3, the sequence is CASSRQGRGYTF. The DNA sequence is TGTGCCAGCAGTCGACAGGGCCGGGGCTACACCTTC.